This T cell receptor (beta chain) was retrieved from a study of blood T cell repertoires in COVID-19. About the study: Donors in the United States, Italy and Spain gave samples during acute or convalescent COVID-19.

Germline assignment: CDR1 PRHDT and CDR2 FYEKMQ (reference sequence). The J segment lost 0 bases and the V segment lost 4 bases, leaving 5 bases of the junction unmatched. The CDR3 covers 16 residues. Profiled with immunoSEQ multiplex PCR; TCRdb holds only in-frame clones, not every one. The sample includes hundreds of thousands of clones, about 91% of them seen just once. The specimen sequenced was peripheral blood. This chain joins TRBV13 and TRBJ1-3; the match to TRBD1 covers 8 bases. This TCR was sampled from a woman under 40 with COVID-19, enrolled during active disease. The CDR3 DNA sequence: TGTGCCAGCAGCTGGGGACAGGCTAGCTCTGGAAACACCATATATTTT. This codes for CASSWGQASSGNTIYF.